Following are 11 T cell receptor beta chains from one sample sequenced in a study of T-cell memory formation after mild COVID-19. Each CDR3 protein is one row after TCRdb ran MiXCR on the 5' RACE reads. The sample contains 350,000 to 500,000 distinct CDR3 sequences, more than 20% of which appear only once. Material: PBMCs or a T cell subset sorted from them (not recorded which). These receptors were obtained from an adult woman who had mild COVID-19 (a few samples of this study predate the infection). Cell type and time point are not known.

This clonotype was found once. The chain recombines TRBV2 with TRBJ1-5, with a tentative D call TRBD1 (5 bases). Germline V gene data show CDR1 as SNHLY and CDR2 as FYNNEI. The CDR3 covers 15 residues. Between the trimmed V and J ends, which lost 0 bases and 1 base, there was a span of 7 bases. Here the CDR3 DNA reads TGTGCCAGCAGTGAAGCAGGGGTCAGCAATCAGCCCCAGCATTTT. Protein product: CASSEAGVSNQPQHF.

This clonotype was counted only a few times. This sequence joins TRBV7-9 and TRBJ2-2; D perhaps matches TRBD2 (5 bases). The CDR3 contains 15 residues. The germline V gene encodes CDR1 SEHNR and CDR2 FQNEAQ (reference sequence). Trimming cost V 5 bases and J 1 base, with 11 bases left between them. CDR3 nucleotide sequence: TGTGCCAGCAGCCCCCTGAGCGGGAACACCGGGGAGCTGTTTTTT. Its protein product is CASSPLSGNTGELFF.

The chain couples TRBV7-9 to TRBJ2-1; 9 nucleotides align to TRBD1. The CDR3 runs to 13 residues. V lost 5 bases and J lost 13; bases outside the gene matches: 9. The germline CDR1 and CDR2 sequences are SEHNR and FQNEAQ (reference sequence). The CDR3 loop reads CASSPGDREDQFF. As DNA, the CDR3 is TGTGCCAGCAGCCCGGGGGACAGGGAGGATCAGTTCTTC.

This chain connects TRBV11-2 to TRBJ2-7, with D possibly matching TRBD1 (6 bases). The CDR3 consists of 15 residues. Trimming removed 6 bases from V and 2 bases from J, with 17 bases in between. Germline-derived CDR1 and CDR2 are SGHAT and FQNNGV. The CDR3 DNA is TGTGCCAGCAGTTCAATCCGGACAGAGACCTACGAGCAGTACTTC. Residues: CASSSIRTETYEQYF.

The chain uses TRBV3-1 and TRBJ2-2; 12 nucleotides align to TRBD2. Losses at the gene ends were 4 bases for V and 3 bases for J; bases not matched to a gene: 18. Germline V gene data show CDR1 as LGHDT and CDR2 as YNNKEL (reference sequence). The CDR3 has 21 residues. CDR3 bases: TGTGCCAGCAGCCCCAGGGCGGTGGCTAGCGGGAGGGCCCTCGACACCGGGGAGCTGTTTTTT. Translating gives CASSPRAVASGRALDTGELFF.

The chain recombines TRBV5-1 with TRBJ2-1; 10 positions match TRBD1. Germline CDR1 is SGHRS and CDR2 is YFSETQ. The CDR3 is 15 amino acids. J was trimmed by 2 bases and V by 6 bases; bases with no gene match: 5. CDR3 in DNA: TGCGCCAGCACCTTCGGGACAGGGGCCTACAATGAGCAGTTCTTC. Encoded protein: CASTFGTGAYNEQFF. Full variable domain (rest looked up from reference TRBV5-1 and TRBJ2-1): KAGVTQTPRYLIKTRGQQVTLSCSPISGHRSVSWYQQTPGQGLQFLFEYFSETQRNKGNFPGRFSGRQFSNSRSEMNVSTLELGDSALYLCASTFGTGAYNEQFFGPGTRLTVL.

The chain has TRBV9 and TRBJ2-1; TRBD2 matches 8 bases. V shed 4 bases and J 5 bases; nucleotides not matched to a gene: 11. The CDR3 runs to 16 residues. The germline V gene has CDR1 SGDLS and CDR2 YYNGEE. CDR3 in DNA: TGTGCCAGCAGCTCGCGGACTAGCCAGACAAACAATGAGCAGTTCTTC. Protein product: CASSSRTSQTNNEQFF.

The V call is TRBV5-5, the J call TRBJ2-5; 8 bases match TRBD1. Germline values: CDR1 SGHKS, CDR2 YYEKEE (reference sequence). This CDR3 comprises 15 residues. V was pared by 5 bases and J by 4 bases, with 10 bases of the junction left unmatched. The DNA of the CDR3 is TGTGCCAGCAGACCCGGACAGGGTATGGGAGAGACCCAGTACTTC. Translation gives CASRPGQGMGETQYF.

The rearrangement joins TRBV5-1 to TRBJ1-4; TRBD1 matches at 9 bases. V was pared by 4 bases and J by 7 bases, with 5 bases of the junction left unmatched. Germline V CDR1 and CDR2: SGHRS, YFSETQ. CDR3 length equals 14 residues. CDR3 protein: CASSRTGAGEKLFF. In nucleotides, the CDR3 is TGCGCCAGCAGCAGGACAGGGGCTGGTGAAAAACTGTTTTTT.

This clonotype was found a few times. The chain couples TRBV28 to TRBJ1-6; no definite D call. The CDR3 totals 14 residues. In germline, CDR1 is MDHEN, CDR2 SYDVKM. V was shortened by 5 bases and J by 7 bases, with 12 bases between the two germline ends. CDR3 coding DNA: TGTGCCAGCAGTACATCTCCAAGGAATTCACCCCTCCACTTT. Translated: CASSTSPRNSPLHF.

The chain recombines TRBV5-4 with TRBJ2-7; a weak D match, TRBD1 (6 bases). V lost 4 bases, J lost 4 bases, and 21 bases lay in between. Germline assignment: CDR1 SGHNT and CDR2 YYREEE (reference sequence). This CDR3 has 16 residues. Written as DNA, the CDR3 is TGTGCCAGCAGCCTATCCCAGGGGCCAGGTCGATACGAGCAGTACTTC. It specifies CASSLSQGPGRYEQYF.